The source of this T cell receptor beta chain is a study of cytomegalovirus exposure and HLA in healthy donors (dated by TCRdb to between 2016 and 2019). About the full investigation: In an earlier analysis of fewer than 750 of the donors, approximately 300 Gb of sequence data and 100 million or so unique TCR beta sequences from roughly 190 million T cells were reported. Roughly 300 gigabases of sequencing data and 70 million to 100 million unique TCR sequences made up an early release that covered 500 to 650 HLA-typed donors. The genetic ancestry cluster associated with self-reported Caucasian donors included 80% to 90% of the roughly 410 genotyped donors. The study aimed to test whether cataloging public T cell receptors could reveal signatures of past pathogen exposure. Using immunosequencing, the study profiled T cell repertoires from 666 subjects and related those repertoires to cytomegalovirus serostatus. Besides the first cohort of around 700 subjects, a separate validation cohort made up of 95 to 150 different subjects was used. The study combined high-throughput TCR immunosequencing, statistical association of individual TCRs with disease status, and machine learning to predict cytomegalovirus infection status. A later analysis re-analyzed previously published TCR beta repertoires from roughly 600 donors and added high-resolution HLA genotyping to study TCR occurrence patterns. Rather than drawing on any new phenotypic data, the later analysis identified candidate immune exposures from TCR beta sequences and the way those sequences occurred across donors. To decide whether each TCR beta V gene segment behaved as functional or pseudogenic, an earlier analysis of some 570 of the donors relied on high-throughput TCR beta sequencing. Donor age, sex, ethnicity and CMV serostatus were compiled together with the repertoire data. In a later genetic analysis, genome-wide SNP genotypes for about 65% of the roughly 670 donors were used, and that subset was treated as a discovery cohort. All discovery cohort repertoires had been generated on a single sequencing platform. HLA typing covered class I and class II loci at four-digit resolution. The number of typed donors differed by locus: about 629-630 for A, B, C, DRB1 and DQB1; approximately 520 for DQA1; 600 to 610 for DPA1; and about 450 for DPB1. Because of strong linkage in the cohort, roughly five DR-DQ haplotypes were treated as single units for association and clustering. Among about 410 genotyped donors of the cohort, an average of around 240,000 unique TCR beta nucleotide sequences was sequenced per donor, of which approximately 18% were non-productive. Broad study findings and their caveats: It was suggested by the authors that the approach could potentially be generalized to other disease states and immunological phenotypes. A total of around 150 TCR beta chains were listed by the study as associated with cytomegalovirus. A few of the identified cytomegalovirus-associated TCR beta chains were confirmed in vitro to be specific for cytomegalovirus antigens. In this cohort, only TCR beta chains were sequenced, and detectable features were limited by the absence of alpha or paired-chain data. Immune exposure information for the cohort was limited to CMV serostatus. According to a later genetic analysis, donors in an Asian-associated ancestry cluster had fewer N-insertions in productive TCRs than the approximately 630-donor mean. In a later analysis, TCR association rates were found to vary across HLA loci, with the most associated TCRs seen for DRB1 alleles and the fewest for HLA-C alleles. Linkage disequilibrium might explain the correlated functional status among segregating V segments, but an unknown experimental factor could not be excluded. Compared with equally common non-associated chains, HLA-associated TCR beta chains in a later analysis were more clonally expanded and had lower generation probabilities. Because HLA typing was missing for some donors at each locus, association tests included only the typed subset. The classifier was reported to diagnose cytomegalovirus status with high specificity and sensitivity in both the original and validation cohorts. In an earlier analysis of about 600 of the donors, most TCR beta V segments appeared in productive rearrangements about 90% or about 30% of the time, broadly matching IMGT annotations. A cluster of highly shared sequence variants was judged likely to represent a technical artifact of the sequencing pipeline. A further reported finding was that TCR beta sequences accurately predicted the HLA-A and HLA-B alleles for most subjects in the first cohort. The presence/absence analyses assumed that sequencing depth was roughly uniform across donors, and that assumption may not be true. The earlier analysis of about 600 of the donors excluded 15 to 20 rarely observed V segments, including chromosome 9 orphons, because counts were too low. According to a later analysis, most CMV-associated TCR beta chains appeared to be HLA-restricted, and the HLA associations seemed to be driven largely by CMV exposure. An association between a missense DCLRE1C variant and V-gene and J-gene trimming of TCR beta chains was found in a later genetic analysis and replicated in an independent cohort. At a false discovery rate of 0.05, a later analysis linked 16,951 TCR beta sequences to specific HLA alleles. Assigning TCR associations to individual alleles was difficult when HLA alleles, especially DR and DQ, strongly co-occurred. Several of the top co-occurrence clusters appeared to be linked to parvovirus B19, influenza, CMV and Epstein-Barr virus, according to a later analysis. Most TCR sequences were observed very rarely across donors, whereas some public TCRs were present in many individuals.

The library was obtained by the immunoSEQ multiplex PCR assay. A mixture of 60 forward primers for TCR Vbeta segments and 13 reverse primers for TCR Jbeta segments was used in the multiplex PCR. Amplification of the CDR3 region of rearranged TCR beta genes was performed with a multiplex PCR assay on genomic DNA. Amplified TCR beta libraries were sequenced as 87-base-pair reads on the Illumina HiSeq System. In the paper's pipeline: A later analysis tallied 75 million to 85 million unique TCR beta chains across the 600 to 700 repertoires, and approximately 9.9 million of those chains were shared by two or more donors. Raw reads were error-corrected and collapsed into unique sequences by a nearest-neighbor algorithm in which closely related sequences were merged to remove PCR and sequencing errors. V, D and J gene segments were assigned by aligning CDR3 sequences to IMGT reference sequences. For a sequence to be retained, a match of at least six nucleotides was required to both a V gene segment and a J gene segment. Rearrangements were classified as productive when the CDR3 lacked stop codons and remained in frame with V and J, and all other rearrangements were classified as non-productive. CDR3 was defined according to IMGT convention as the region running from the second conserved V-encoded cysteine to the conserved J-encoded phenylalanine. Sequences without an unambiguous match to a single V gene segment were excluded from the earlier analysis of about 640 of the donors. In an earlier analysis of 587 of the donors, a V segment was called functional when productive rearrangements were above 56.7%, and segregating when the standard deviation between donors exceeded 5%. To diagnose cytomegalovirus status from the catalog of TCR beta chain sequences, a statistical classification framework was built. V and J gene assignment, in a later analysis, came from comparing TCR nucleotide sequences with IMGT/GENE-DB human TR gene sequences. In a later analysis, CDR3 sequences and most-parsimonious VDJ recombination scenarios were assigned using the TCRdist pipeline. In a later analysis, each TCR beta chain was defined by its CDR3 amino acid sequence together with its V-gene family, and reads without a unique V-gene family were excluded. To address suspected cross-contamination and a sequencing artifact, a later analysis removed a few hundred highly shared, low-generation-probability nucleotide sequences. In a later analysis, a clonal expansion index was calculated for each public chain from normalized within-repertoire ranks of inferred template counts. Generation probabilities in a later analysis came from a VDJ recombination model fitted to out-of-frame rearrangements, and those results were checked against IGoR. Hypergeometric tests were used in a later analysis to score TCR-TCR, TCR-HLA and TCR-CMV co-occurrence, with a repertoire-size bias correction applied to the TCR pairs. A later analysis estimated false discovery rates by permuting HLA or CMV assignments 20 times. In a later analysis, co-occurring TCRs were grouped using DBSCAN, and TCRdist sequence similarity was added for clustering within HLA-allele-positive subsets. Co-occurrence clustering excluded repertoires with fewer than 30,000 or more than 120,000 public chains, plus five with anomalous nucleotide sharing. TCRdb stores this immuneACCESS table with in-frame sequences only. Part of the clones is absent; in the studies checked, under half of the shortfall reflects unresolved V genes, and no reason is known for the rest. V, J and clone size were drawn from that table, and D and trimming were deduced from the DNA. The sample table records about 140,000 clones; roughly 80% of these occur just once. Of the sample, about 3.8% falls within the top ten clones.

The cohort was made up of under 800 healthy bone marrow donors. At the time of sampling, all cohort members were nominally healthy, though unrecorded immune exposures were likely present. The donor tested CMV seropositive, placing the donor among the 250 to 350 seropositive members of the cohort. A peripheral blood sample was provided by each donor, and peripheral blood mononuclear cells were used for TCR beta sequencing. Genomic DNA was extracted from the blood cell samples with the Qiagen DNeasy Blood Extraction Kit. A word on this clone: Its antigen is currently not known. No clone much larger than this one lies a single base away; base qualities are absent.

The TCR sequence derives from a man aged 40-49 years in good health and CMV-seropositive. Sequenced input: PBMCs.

The bases read TGTGCCAGCAGTTCCATGGGAGCGGGAAACAATGAGCAGTTCTTC. Protein translation: CASSSMGAGNNEQFF. The chain is encoded by TRBV6-5 joined to TRBJ2-1; the junction holds 7 bases that match TRBD2. V is trimmed back by 4 bases and J by 5 bases, and the junction contains 8 bases that no gene match accounts for. The CDR3 spans 15 residues, from the cysteine through the phenylalanine. CDR3 DNA only is kept here, 45 bases in frame from base 1. Via the germline V gene, CDR1 is MNHEY and CDR2 SVGAGI.